A selection of T cell receptor beta chains follows, all from one sample in a study of cytomegalovirus exposure and HLA in healthy donors. The assay was immunoSEQ multiplex PCR, and TCRdb's table has in-frame clones only and misses some. Seen here are 150,000 to 200,000 clones, approximately 86% observed once, and the top ten hold 2% to 2.5%. What was sequenced was PBMCs. Every receptor here comes from a woman aged 18-30 years in good health and CMV-seronegative. CDR3s include the opening cysteine and the closing phenylalanine or tryptophan. The D gene is left open where the match is weak. Only part of the rows carry a size: once, few, many, or a class if the clone is expanded.

size	D	V	J	CDR3	DNA
NA	NA	TRBV5-1	TRBJ2-7	CASSLDGLEQYF	TGCGCCAGCAGCTTGGATGGGCTCGAGCAGTACTTC
NA	NA	TRBV7-9	TRBJ2-1	CASSVYRETLYNEQFF	TGTGCCAGCAGCGTCTACCGGGAAACTCTTTACAATGAGCAGTTCTTC
NA	TRBD1	TRBV7-2	TRBJ2-3	CASSSDRRSTDTQYF	TGTGCCAGCAGTTCGGACAGGCGGAGCACAGATACGCAGTATTTT
NA	TRBD1	TRBV6-1	TRBJ1-2	CASSWDRAGYTF	TGTGCCAGCAGTTGGGACAGGGCGGGCTACACCTTC
NA	NA	TRBV27	TRBJ2-6	CASTSRGGSSGANVLTF	TGTGCCAGCACCTCACGGGGTGGAAGCTCTGGGGCCAACGTCCTGACTTTC
NA	NA	TRBV19	TRBJ2-7	CASSSTGQLPYEQYF	TGTGCCAGTAGTTCGACTGGACAGTTACCTTACGAGCAGTACTTC
NA	NA	TRBV25-1	TRBJ1-1	CASRSRGGDTEAFF	TGTGCCAGCAGGTCCAGGGGTGGGGACACTGAAGCTTTCTTT
NA	NA	TRBV10-3	TRBJ1-3	CAISEDRSFGNTIYF	TGTGCCATCAGTGAAGACAGGAGCTTTGGAAACACCATATATTTT
NA	NA	TRBV7-2	TRBJ2-7	CASSPLNTGHYEQYF	TGTGCCAGCAGCCCCCTCAATACGGGACACTACGAGCAGTACTTC
NA	NA	TRBV7-8	TRBJ1-2	CASSLDGGNGYGYTF	TGTGCCAGCAGCTTAGATGGGGGGAATGGCTATGGCTACACCTTC
NA	NA	TRBV2	TRBJ1-6	CASAERSYNSPLHF	TGTGCCAGCGCCGAACGGTCCTATAATTCACCCCTCCACTTT
NA	NA	TRBV19	TRBJ2-1	CASSIGGSGVTYNEQFF	TGTGCCAGTAGTATAGGGGGGTCAGGGGTTACCTACAATGAGCAGTTCTTC
NA	TRBD2	TRBV29-1	TRBJ2-1	CSAPTSSGRQFF	TGCAGCGCCCCAACCTCTAGCGGACGGCAGTTCTTC
NA	TRBD1	TRBV29-1	TRBJ1-2	CSVGTGGYGYTF	TGCAGCGTCGGGACAGGGGGGTATGGCTACACCTTC
NA	TRBD1	TRBV5-1	TRBJ2-1	CASRAGTGNYNEQFF	TGCGCCAGCAGAGCCGGGACAGGGAACTACAATGAGCAGTTCTTC
NA	NA	TRBV4-1	TRBJ2-7	CASSRAGLLTYEQYF	TGCGCCAGCAGCCGGGCTGGACTCTTAACCTACGAGCAGTACTTC
NA	TRBD1	TRBV19	TRBJ2-1	CASTTLRDRGNPGVGEQFF	TGTGCCAGTACAACTCTACGGGACAGGGGAAACCCGGGAGTCGGTGAGCAGTTCTTC
NA	NA	TRBV5-6	TRBJ1-6	CASEGAGAFSPLHF	TGTGCCAGCGAAGGAGCAGGGGCCTTCTCACCCCTCCACTTT
NA	NA	TRBV4-1	TRBJ1-2	CASSQRGGFGYGYTF	TGCGCCAGCAGCCAAAGGGGGGGATTCGGCTATGGCTACACCTTC
few	TRBD1	TRBV27	TRBJ1-1	CASRRQGATEAFF	TGTGCCAGCAGACGTCAGGGGGCTACTGAAGCTTTCTTT
NA	NA	TRBV6-5	TRBJ1-5	CASSRLNEPQHF	TGTGCCAGCAGTCGGTTGAATGAGCCCCAGCATTTT
NA	TRBD2	TRBV5-4	TRBJ2-2	CASSSGLATNTGELFF	TGTGCCAGCAGCTCGGGACTAGCGACGAACACCGGGGAGCTGTTTTTT
NA	NA	TRBV5-1	TRBJ1-1	CASSSQGTEAFF	TGCGCCAGCAGCTCCCAGGGTACTGAAGCTTTCTTT
NA	NA	TRBV4-1	TRBJ1-5	CASSQIWTVSAQHF	TGCGCCAGCAGCCAAATCTGGACAGTGAGTGCCCAGCATTTT
NA	NA	TRBV30	TRBJ1-4	CAGTTDTTNEKLFF	TGTGCCGGTACGACAGATACAACTAATGAAAAACTGTTTTTT
NA	NA	TRBV7-9	TRBJ2-5	CASSPGESRETQYF	TGTGCCAGCAGCCCTGGGGAGAGTAGAGAGACCCAGTACTTC
NA	NA	TRBV11-2	TRBJ1-2	CASSLDDSEVYGYTF	TGTGCCAGCAGCTTGGATGACAGTGAAGTATATGGCTACACCTTC
NA	TRBD1	TRBV27	TRBJ1-6	CASSLGQGTNSPLHF	TGTGCCAGCAGTCTGGGACAGGGGACAAATTCACCCCTCCACTTT
NA	TRBD1	TRBV6-1	TRBJ2-7	CASIAPGTETYEQYF	TGTGCCAGCATTGCTCCCGGGACAGAGACCTACGAGCAGTACTTC
NA	NA	TRBV5-1	TRBJ2-1	CASSLSSAVPSSYNEQFF	TGCGCCAGCAGCTTGTCATCCGCGGTGCCTAGCTCCTACAATGAGCAGTTCTTC
NA	TRBD2	TRBV27	TRBJ2-3	CASSLFPPGLAGGWERADTQYF	TGTGCCAGCAGTTTATTCCCTCCGGGACTAGCGGGAGGGTGGGAGAGAGCAGATACGCAGTATTTT
NA	TRBD1	TRBV5-6	TRBJ2-3	CASFPTGLTDTQYF	TGTGCCAGCTTCCCGACAGGGCTAACAGATACGCAGTATTTT
NA	TRBD2	TRBV9	TRBJ2-7	CASTPGRASYEQYF	TGTGCCAGCACCCCCGGGAGGGCTTCCTACGAGCAGTACTTC
NA	NA	TRBV11-2	TRBJ2-7	CASSILAVSSYEQYF	TGTGCCAGCAGCATTTTAGCGGTTAGCTCCTACGAGCAGTACTTC
NA	TRBD2	TRBV4-3	TRBJ2-5	CASSRGSSGRGETQYF	TGCGCCAGCAGCCGGGGGTCCAGCGGGAGGGGGGAGACCCAGTACTTC
NA	TRBD1	TRBV7-2	TRBJ1-1	CASSWDRGSTEAFF	TGTGCCAGCAGCTGGGACAGGGGGAGCACTGAAGCTTTCTTT
once	NA	TRBV4-1	TRBJ1-1	CASSQVRPGGVEAFF	TGCGCCAGCAGCCAAGTCAGACCGGGAGGGGTCGAAGCTTTCTTT
NA	NA	TRBV7-9	TRBJ2-3	CASSFSDTQYF	TGTGCCAGCAGCTTTTCGGATACGCAGTATTTT
NA	NA	TRBV6-1	TRBJ2-7	CASLGAPSYEQYF	TGTGCCAGTCTGGGGGCCCCCTCCTACGAGCAGTACTTC
NA	TRBD1	TRBV5-3	TRBJ2-7	CARSHHGTGDYEQYF	TGTGCCAGAAGCCATCACGGGACAGGGGACTACGAGCAGTACTTC
NA	TRBD1	TRBV4-3	TRBJ2-1	CASSPGGGAGSRNNEQFF	TGCGCCAGCAGCCCAGGGGGCGGGGCCGGTTCGCGGAACAATGAGCAGTTCTTC
NA	NA	TRBV29-1	TRBJ1-2	CSVGGELYGYTF	TGCAGCGTTGGGGGGGAACTCTATGGCTACACCTTC
NA	TRBD1	TRBV27	TRBJ1-6	CASSFGTSGQGARRNNSPLHF	TGTGCCAGCAGTTTCGGGACGAGCGGGCAGGGGGCACGGAGGAATAATTCACCCCTCCACTTT
NA	TRBD1	TRBV15	TRBJ2-4	CATSKDRQGADIQYF	TGTGCCACCAGCAAAGACCGTCAGGGGGCGGACATTCAGTACTTC
NA	NA	TRBV2	TRBJ1-5	CASSTGTSNQPQHF	TGTGCCAGCAGCACAGGGACGAGCAATCAGCCCCAGCATTTT
NA	NA	TRBV6-6	TRBJ2-5	CASSYSNRAKETQYF	TGTGCCAGCAGTTACTCGAACAGGGCTAAAGAGACCCAGTACTTC
NA	NA	TRBV9	TRBJ1-1	CASSGLGYMNTEAFF	TGTGCCAGCAGCGGGCTAGGATACATGAACACTGAAGCTTTCTTT
NA	NA	TRBV6-4	TRBJ1-4	CASNSRETREEKLFF	TGTGCCAGCAATAGCAGGGAAACGCGGGAAGAAAAACTGTTTTTT
NA	TRBD1	TRBV30	TRBJ2-6	CAWSGGQTGSPFSGANVLTF	TGTGCCTGGAGTGGGGGGCAGACAGGGTCGCCCTTCTCTGGGGCCAACGTCCTGACTTTC
NA	TRBD1	TRBV6-1	TRBJ1-5	CASSEMSQGVQPQHF	TGTGCCAGCAGTGAAATGAGTCAGGGGGTCCAGCCCCAGCATTTT
NA	TRBD2	TRBV5-1	TRBJ2-7	CASTTLPGTSYEQYF	TGCGCCAGCACCACCTTGCCCGGGACTAGCTACGAGCAGTACTTC
NA	TRBD1	TRBV4-1	TRBJ1-5	CASSDPYRRGYQPQHF	TGCGCCAGCAGCGATCCCTACCGCAGGGGGTATCAGCCCCAGCATTTT
NA	TRBD2	TRBV10-2	TRBJ2-1	CASSGSGGRGNEQFF	TGCGCCAGCAGCGGATCAGGAGGGAGGGGCAATGAGCAGTTCTTC